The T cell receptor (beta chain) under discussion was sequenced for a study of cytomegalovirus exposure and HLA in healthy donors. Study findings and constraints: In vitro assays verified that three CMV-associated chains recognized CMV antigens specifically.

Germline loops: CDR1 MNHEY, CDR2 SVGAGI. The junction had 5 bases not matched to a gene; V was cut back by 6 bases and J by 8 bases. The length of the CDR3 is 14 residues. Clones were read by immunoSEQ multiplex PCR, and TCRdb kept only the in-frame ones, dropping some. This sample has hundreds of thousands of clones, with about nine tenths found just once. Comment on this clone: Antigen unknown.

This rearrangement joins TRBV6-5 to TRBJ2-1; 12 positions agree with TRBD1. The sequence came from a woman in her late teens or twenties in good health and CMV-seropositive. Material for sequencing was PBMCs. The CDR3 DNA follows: TGTGCCAGCAGCTGGGGACAGGGGGCGCATGAGCAGTTCTTC. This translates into CASSWGQGAHEQFF.